This T cell receptor beta chain was recovered during a study of a mutant IDH1 vaccine in newly diagnosed glioma. Study-wide background: Investigators started vaccination 4-6 weeks after radiotherapy alone, or with temozolomide cycles. The study held visit V12 at week 35 and visit V13 at week 47.

The method was immunoSEQ multiplex PCR; TCRdb's version includes in-frame clones alone and lacks a portion of them. The top ten clones hold 5% to 5.5% of a sample with over 30,000 clones, 75% to 95% of them seen once. CDR3 length: 14 residues. CDR1 is MNHNS and CDR2 is SASEGT in the germline V gene. Unmatched junction bases numbered 7, after V lost 8 bases and J lost 1 base. Concerning this clone: Its target is unknown.

Time point denoted: week 47, end of study. The vaccine gave 300 ug of a 20-mer mutant IDH1 peptide subcutaneously per dose. This TCR came from a woman in her thirties or forties with glioma. This chain links TRBV6-1 with TRBJ1-1, with 7 positions matching TRBD1. Source: PBMCs, taken from a glioma patient whose treatment included an IDH1 peptide vaccine. The CDR3, as DNA: TGTGCCAGCCGAGACAACAGGGGGAACACTGAAGCTTTCTTT. Translated, it gives CASRDNRGNTEAFF.